The rows below give T cell receptor beta chains drawn from one sample of a study of T cell repertoires in cytomegalovirus infection. These receptors have no identified antigens. MiXCR was run by TCRdb on the reads, yielding one entry per CDR3 protein. The data contain some 920,000 distinct CDR3 sequences, less than 40% of them singletons. Sample: cultured CD8+ T cells from PBMCs, taken from culture after CMV antigen stimulation. These receptors all come from a human donor in good health (CMV status not recorded). Some clones in this sample may be carry-over from other donors' samples. The CDR3 runs from the conserved cysteine through the conserved F or W. Fields, in order: J gene, V gene, D gene, clone size, CDR3 protein, CDR3 DNA. D genes are given only for firm matches. Rows may omit the clone size; those that give it use once, few, many or a size class.

>TRBJ2-5|TRBV6-2/TRBV6-3|-|-
CASSYSGFPGTQYF
TGTGCCAGCAGTTACTCGGGGTTCCCCGGGACCCAGTACTTC
>TRBJ2-2|TRBV7-4|TRBD1|many
CASRTLPPHRGYTGELFF
TGTGCCAGCAGAACCCTCCCCCCTCACAGGGGGTATACCGGGGAGCTGTTTTTT
>TRBJ1-1|TRBV19|-|-
CASSIWGAWWKDEAFF
TGTGCCAGTAGTATCTGGGGGGCCTGGTGGAAGGATGAAGCTTTCTTT
>TRBJ2-2|TRBV12-3/TRBV12-4|-|-
CASRLGTGELFF
TGTGCCAGCAGGCTTGGGACCGGGGAGCTGTTTTTT
>TRBJ2-2|TRBV12-3/TRBV12-4|-|-
CASSWGWTNTGELFF
TGTGCCAGCAGTTGGGGGTGGACGAACACCGGGGAGCTGTTTTTT
>TRBJ2-1|TRBV20-1|-|few
CSAREREKEQFF
TGCAGTGCTAGAGAGAGGGAGAAAGAGCAGTTCTTC
>TRBJ1-6|TRBV7-4|-|-
CASSLESVSYNSPLHF
TGTGCCAGCAGCTTAGAGTCAGTATCCTATAATTCACCCCTCCACTTT
>TRBJ2-1|TRBV27|-|-
CASSQGLGEQFF
TGTGCCAGCAGTCAGGGACTGGGTGAGCAGTTCTTC
>TRBJ1-1|TRBV19|TRBD1|-
CASSIMGQGRGEAFF
TGTGCCAGCAGTATAATGGGACAGGGAAGGGGTGAAGCTTTCTTT
>TRBJ1-1|TRBV29-1|-|-
CSVEKGITEAFF
TGCAGCGTTGAAAAAGGGATCACTGAAGCTTTCTTT
>TRBJ2-1|TRBV10-2|-|-
CASSIPTEDEQFF
TGCGCCAGCAGCATACCGACAGAGGATGAGCAGTTCTTC
>TRBJ1-5|TRBV19|TRBD1|few
CASSIGTGTYSNQPQHF
TGTGCCAGTAGTATTGGGACAGGGACTTATAGCAATCAGCCCCAGCATTTT
>TRBJ1-2|TRBV28|-|few
CASSSRIRELGGYTF
TGTGCCAGCAGTTCTCGAATCCGGGAACTAGGGGGCTACACCTTC
>TRBJ1-3|TRBV24-1|-|-
CATSDPGGYRSPGFSGNTIYF
TGTGCCACCAGTGATCCCGGAGGGTACAGGTCGCCCGGCTTCTCTGGAAACACCATATATTTT
>TRBJ2-1|TRBV7-8|TRBD1|many
CASSLAGLGRGPKNEQFF
TGTGCCAGCAGCTTAGCGGGTTTAGGCAGGGGGCCCAAGAATGAGCAGTTCTTC
>TRBJ1-1|TRBV4-1|-|-
CASSQGGGGDGAFF
TGCGCCAGCAGCCAAGGAGGAGGGGGGGATGGAGCTTTCTTT
>TRBJ1-5|TRBV4-2|-|-
CASSQDLTHDGYQPQHF
TGTGCCAGCAGCCAAGATTTGACACATGACGGATATCAGCCCCAGCATTTT
>TRBJ2-1|TRBV6-5|TRBD1|few
CASTQTTGPVYNEQFF
TGTGCCAGCACCCAAACGACAGGGCCCGTCTACAATGAGCAGTTCTTC
>TRBJ1-1|TRBV7-9|-|many
CASSFGRAEAFF
TGTGCCAGCAGCTTCGGACGAGCTGAAGCTTTCTTT
>TRBJ2-2|TRBV4-1|-|few
CASSQDSPEGRNTGELFF
TGCGCCAGCAGCCAAGACTCCCCTGAGGGGAGGAACACCGGGGAGCTGTTTTTT
>TRBJ1-2|TRBV2|TRBD1|-
CASFTTGPHYGYTF
TGTGCCAGCTTTACGACAGGGCCCCACTATGGCTACACCTTC
>TRBJ1-6|TRBV12-5|-|-
CASGLVIFSSLGYNSPLHF
TGTGCTAGTGGTTTGGTAATATTTTCAAGCCTAGGGTATAATTCACCCCTCCACTTT
>TRBJ2-3|TRBV7-6|TRBD1|-
CASSAQDRGRPTDTQYF
TGTGCCAGCAGCGCACAAGACAGGGGGCGCCCGACAGATACGCAGTATTTT
>TRBJ1-1|TRBV14|-|many
CASSQDRFEAFF
TGTGCCAGCAGCCAAGACCGGTTTGAAGCTTTCTTT
>TRBJ2-7|TRBV7-9|-|-
CASSLVGTDYEQYF
TGTGCCAGCAGCTTAGTTGGCACCGACTACGAGCAGTACTTC
>TRBJ2-3|TRBV27|TRBD2|-
CASSLGGLTRSTDTQYF
TGTGCCAGCAGTTTAGGGGGACTAACGAGGAGCACAGATACGCAGTATTTT
>TRBJ1-4|TRBV2|-|few
CASLGRQATNEKLFF
TGTGCCAGCCTGGGCCGACAAGCAACTAATGAAAAACTGTTTTTT
>TRBJ2-1|TRBV6-2/TRBV6-3|TRBD2|many
CASSYNLGTSSDEQFF
TGTGCCAGCAGTTACAATCTCGGGACTAGCAGTGATGAGCAGTTCTTC
>TRBJ2-5|TRBV7-2|-|many
CASSSLIGRASQETQYF
TGTGCCAGCAGCTCCTTGATCGGTCGGGCCTCCCAAGAGACCCAGTACTTC
>TRBJ2-1|TRBV5-6|-|few
CASSAGSRVYNEQFF
TGTGCCAGCAGCGCGGGCAGTCGGGTATACAATGAGCAGTTCTTC
>TRBJ1-2|TRBV12-3/TRBV12-4|-|few
CASSFTGTDGYTF
TGTGCCAGCAGTTTCACCGGGACGGATGGCTACACCTTC
>TRBJ2-7|TRBV2|-|-
CASSEAQGQTYEQYF
TGTGCCAGCAGTGAAGCACAAGGACAGACCTACGAGCAGTACTTC
>TRBJ1-5|TRBV27|-|-
CASSLAQPRRDQPQHF
TGTGCCAGCAGTTTAGCACAGCCCCGCAGGGATCAGCCCCAGCATTTT
>TRBJ2-7|TRBV7-9|TRBD1|-
CANSERTGGHEQYF
TGTGCCAACAGCGAACGGACAGGGGGGCACGAGCAGTACTTC
>TRBJ2-1|TRBV7-9|-|many
CASSLVPGSGQGSHNEQFF
TGTGCCAGCAGCTTAGTCCCCGGGAGCGGGCAGGGGTCGCACAATGAGCAGTTCTTC
>TRBJ2-4|TRBV6-5|-|-
CASSYSGLVPGGNIQYF
TGTGCCAGCAGTTACTCAGGGTTGGTTCCTGGGGGAAACATTCAGTACTTC